This entry describes one TCR beta chain. The data were taken from a study of CD8 T cells in ankylosing spondylitis. Preparation of TCR beta libraries was done by quantitative 5'-RACE with molecular barcodes. Each CDR3 protein is one row after TCRdb ran MiXCR on the 5' RACE reads. The data show 350,000 to 450,000 distinct CDR3 sequences, approximately 22% seen once. Unmatched junction bases numbered 16, after V lost 8 bases and J lost 4 bases. The CDR3 loop spans 16 amino acids. In germline, CDR1 is SEHNR, CDR2 FQNEAQ (reference sequence). The chain joins TRBV7-9 to TRBJ1-1; TRBD1 agrees at 7 bases. Source material: blood, either unsorted or a sorted T cell fraction (not recorded which). This TCR was sampled from a male donor with ankylosing spondylitis or in good health (not recorded which). CDR3 sequence (DNA): TGTGCCAGCTTGGCGCCAGGGGGTGGGAGGTTCACTGAAGCTTTCTTT. Residues: CASLAPGGGRFTEAFF.